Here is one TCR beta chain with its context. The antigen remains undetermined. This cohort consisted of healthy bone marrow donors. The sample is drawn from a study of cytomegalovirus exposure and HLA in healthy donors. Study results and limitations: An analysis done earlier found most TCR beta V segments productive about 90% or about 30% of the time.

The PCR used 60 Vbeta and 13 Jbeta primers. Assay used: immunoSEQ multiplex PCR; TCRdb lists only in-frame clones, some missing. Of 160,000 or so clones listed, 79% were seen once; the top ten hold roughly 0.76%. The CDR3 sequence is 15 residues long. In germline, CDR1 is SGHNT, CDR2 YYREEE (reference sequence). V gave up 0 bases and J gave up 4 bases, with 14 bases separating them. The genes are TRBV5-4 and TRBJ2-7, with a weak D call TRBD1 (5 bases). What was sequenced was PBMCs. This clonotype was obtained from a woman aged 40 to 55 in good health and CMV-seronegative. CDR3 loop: CASSLVRQNVYEQYF. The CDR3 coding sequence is TGTGCCAGCAGCTTGGTACGACAGAACGTGTACGAGCAGTACTTC.